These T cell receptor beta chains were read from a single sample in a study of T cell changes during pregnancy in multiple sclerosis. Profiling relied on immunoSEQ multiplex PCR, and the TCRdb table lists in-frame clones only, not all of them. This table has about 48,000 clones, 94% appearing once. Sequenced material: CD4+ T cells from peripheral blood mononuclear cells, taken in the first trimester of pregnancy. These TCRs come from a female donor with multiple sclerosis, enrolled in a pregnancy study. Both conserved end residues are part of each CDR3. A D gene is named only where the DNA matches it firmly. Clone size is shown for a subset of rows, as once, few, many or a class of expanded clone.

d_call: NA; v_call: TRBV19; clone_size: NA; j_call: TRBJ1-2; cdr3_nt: TGTGCCAGTAGTAAGCGCAGGGCCTATGGCTACACCTTC; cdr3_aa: CASSKRRAYGYTF
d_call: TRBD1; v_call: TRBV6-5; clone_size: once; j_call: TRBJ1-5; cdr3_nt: TGTGCCAGCAGCCCGGACAGGGACATTATACCCCAGCATTTT; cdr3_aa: CASSPDRDIIPQHF
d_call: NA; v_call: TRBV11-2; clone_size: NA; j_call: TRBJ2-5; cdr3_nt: TGTGCCAGCAGCTTGCGGCAGCCACAAGAGACCCAGTACTTC; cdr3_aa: CASSLRQPQETQYF
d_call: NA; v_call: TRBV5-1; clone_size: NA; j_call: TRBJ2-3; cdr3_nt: TGCGCCAGCAGCTTGGGTGCGGGCACAGATACGCAGTATTTT; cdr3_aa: CASSLGAGTDTQYF
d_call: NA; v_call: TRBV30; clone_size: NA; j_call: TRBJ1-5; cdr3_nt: TGTGCCTGGAGTGTACCCTCCGCGGGGGGGCAGCCCCAGCATTTT; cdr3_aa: CAWSVPSAGGQPQHF
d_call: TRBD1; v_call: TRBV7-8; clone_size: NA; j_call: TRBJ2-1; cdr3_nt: TGTGCCAGCAGCTCCGACAGGGTATCCTACAATGAGCAGTTCTTC; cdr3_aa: CASSSDRVSYNEQFF
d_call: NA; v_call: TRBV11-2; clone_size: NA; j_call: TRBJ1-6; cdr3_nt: TGTGCCAGCAGCTTAGGGTGGGGACAATATAATTCACCCCTCCACTTT; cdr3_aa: CASSLGWGQYNSPLHF
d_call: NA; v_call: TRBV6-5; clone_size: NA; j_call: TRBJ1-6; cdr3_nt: TGTGCCAGCAGTTACGGGGCTCGTCCTAATTCACCCCTCCACTTT; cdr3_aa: CASSYGARPNSPLHF
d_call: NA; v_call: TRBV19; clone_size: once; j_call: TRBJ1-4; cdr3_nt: TGTGCCAGTAGTATTGTCCTACAGTCGGAAAAACTGTTTTTT; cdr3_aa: CASSIVLQSEKLFF
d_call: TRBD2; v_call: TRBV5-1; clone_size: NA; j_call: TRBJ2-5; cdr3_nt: TGCGCCAGCAGCTTGGCCGGGGGGGACGAGACCCAGTACTTC; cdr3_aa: CASSLAGGDETQYF
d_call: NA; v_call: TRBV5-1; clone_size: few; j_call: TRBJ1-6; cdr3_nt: TGCGCCAGCAGCTTGGCAGCAGCAGGTTCACCCCTCCACTTT; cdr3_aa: CASSLAAAGSPLHF
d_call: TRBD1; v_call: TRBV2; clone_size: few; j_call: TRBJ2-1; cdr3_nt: TGTGCCAGCAGAGTTACAGGGGGCGCGGTAAATGAGCAGTTCTTC; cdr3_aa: CASRVTGGAVNEQFF
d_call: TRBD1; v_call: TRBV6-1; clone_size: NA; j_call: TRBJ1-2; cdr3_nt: TGTGCCAGCAGACCACTTATGACAGGGTGGAATGGCTACACCTTC; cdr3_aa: CASRPLMTGWNGYTF
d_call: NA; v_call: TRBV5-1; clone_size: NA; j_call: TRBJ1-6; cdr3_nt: TGCGCCAGCAGCCCGGGGGACCCCTATAATTCACCCCTCCACTTT; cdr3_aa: CASSPGDPYNSPLHF
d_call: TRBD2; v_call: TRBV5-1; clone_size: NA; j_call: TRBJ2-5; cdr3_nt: TGCGCCAGCAGAAATCGACTAGCGGGGGAAGAGACCCAGTACTTC; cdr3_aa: CASRNRLAGEETQYF
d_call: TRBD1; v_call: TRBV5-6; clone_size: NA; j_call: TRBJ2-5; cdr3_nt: TGTGCCAGCAGCTTGCTAGTGACAGGGTACCAAGAGACCCAGTACTTC; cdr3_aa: CASSLLVTGYQETQYF
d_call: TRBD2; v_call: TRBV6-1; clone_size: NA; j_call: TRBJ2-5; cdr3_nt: TGTGCCAGCAAGGTAGCGGGGGGGCGGGAGACCCAGTACTTC; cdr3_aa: CASKVAGGRETQYF
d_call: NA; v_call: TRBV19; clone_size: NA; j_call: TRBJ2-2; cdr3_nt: TGTGCCAGTAGTATAGATCTGACAGTCACCGGGGAGCTGTTTTTT; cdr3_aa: CASSIDLTVTGELFF
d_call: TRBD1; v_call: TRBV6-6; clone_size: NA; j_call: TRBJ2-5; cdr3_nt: TGTGCCAGCAGGCTCACCCCGGGACAGGGGAAAGAGACCCAGTACTTC; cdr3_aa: CASRLTPGQGKETQYF
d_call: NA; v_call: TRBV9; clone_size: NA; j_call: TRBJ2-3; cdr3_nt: TGTGCCAGCAGCACTCGATCCGGTCAGGCTCGGGATACGCAGTATTTT; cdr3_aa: CASSTRSGQARDTQYF
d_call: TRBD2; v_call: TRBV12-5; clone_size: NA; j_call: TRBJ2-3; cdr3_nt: TGTGCTAGTGGTTTGGAGCTAGCGGAGGATACGCAGTATTTT; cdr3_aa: CASGLELAEDTQYF
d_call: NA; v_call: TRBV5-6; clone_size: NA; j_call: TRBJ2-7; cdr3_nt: TGTGCCAGCAGCTTATCAGTCTCCTACGAGCAGTACTTC; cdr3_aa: CASSLSVSYEQYF
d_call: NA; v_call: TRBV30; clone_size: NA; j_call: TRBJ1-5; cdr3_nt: TGTGCCTGGAGCCGAGACCAGGGTCTTGGGCCCCAGCATTTT; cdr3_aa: CAWSRDQGLGPQHF
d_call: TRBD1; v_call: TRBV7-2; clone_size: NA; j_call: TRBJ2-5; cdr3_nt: TGTGCCAGCAGCTACCGAGGGACAGTCCAAGAGACCCAGTACTTC; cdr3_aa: CASSYRGTVQETQYF
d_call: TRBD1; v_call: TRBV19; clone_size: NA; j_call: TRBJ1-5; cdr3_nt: TGTGCCAGTAGCCCCACCCCGGGACAGGGAGGCAATCAGCCCCAGCATTTT; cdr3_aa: CASSPTPGQGGNQPQHF
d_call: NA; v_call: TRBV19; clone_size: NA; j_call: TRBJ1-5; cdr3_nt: TGTGCCAGTACCCGAGATGGTTACTCGCCCCAGCATTTT; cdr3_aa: CASTRDGYSPQHF
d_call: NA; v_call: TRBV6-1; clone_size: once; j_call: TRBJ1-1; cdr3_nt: TGTGCCAGCAGTGACTCGTCAACAGGGTTCACTGAAGCTTTCTTT; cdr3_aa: CASSDSSTGFTEAFF
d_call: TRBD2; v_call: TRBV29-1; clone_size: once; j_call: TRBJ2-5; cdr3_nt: TGCAGCGTCGACGTACTAGCGCGGGGGGAGACCCAGTACTTC; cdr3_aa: CSVDVLARGETQYF
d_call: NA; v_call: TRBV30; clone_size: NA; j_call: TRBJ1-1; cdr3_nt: TGTGCCTGGTTCAGGGGGAACACTGAAGCTTTCTTT; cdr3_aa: CAWFRGNTEAFF
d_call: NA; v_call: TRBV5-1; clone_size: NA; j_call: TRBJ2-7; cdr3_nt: TGCGCCAGCAGCTTTAGGGGCGGTGACTACGAGCAGTACTTC; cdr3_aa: CASSFRGGDYEQYF
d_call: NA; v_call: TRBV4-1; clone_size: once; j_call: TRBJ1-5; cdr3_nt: TGCGCCAGCAGCCAAGGTCCCGGGTCGGGCAATCAGCCCCAGCATTTT; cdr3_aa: CASSQGPGSGNQPQHF
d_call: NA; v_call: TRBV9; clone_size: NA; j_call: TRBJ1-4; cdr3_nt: TGTGCCAGCAGCTCGACCCCGCGGGATGAAAAACTGTTTTTT; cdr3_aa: CASSSTPRDEKLFF
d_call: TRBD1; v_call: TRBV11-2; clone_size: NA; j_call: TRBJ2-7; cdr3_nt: TGTGCCAGCAGCTTAGGGGCCGGACAGGCCGCCTACGAGCAGTACTTC; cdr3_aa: CASSLGAGQAAYEQYF
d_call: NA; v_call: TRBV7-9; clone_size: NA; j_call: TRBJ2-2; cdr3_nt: TGTGCCAGCAGCTCAAACCTATACCCACAGGGGAACACCGGGGAGCTGTTTTTT; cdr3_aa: CASSSNLYPQGNTGELFF
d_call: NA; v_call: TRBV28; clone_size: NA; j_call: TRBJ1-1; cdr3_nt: TGTGCCAGCAGACCACTGCAGGGAAACACTGAAGCTTTCTTT; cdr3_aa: CASRPLQGNTEAFF
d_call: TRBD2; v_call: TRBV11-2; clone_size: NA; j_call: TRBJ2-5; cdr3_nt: TGTGCCAGCAGCCAATCGTCGGGGGGGAGCGAGACCCAGTACTTC; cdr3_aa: CASSQSSGGSETQYF
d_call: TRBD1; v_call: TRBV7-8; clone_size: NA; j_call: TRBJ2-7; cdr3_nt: TGTGCCAGCAGCTTAGGTGGGACAGGGGGCTACGAGCAGTACTTC; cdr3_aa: CASSLGGTGGYEQYF
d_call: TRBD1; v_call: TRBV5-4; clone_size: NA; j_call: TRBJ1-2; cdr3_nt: TGTGCCAGCAGCTTGGTAGGGGGCCACTATGGCTACACCTTC; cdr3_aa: CASSLVGGHYGYTF
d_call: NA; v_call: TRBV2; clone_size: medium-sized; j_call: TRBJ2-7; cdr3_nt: TGTGCCAGCAGTGAACAGGGTTTCGAGACAGTGGACTTC; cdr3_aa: CASSEQGFETVDF
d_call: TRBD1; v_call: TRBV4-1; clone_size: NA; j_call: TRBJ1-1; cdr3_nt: TGCGCCAGCAGCCTCGAACAGGGGGCGAACACTGAAGCTTTCTTT; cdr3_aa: CASSLEQGANTEAFF
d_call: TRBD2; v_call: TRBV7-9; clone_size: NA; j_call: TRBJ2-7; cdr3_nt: TGTGCCAGCAGCCACCCCACGGGGGGTGAGCAGTACTTC; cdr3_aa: CASSHPTGGEQYF
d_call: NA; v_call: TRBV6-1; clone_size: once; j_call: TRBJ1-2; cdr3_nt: TGTGCCAGTGAACGGGGTCAGCCAAGCTATGGCTACACCTTC; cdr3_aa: CASERGQPSYGYTF
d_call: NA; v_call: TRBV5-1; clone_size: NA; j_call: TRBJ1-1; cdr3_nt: TGCGCCAGCAGGCCCCTAGGGGTGGGGGGCACTGAAGCTTTCTTT; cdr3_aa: CASRPLGVGGTEAFF
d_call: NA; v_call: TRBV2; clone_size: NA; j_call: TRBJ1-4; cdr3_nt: TGTGCCAGCACTCATAGGGGACACTTAACGAATAATGAAAAACTGTTTTTT; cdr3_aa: CASTHRGHLTNNEKLFF
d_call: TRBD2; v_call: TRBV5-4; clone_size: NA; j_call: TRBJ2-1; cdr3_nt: TGTGCCAGCAGCCAACAGTGGGAGGGTGAGCAGTTCTTC; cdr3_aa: CASSQQWEGEQFF
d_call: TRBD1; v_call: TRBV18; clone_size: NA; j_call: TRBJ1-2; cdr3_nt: TGTGCCAGCTCACCACGGACAGGGGTAAACGGCTACACCTTC; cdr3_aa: CASSPRTGVNGYTF
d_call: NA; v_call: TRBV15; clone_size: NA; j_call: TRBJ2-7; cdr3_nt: TGTGCCACCAGCGTCTTACTTGAGAGCTCCTACGAGCAGTACTTC; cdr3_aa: CATSVLLESSYEQYF
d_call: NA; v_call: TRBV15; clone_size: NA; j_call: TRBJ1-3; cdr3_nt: TGTGCCACCAGCGCTTTGGGGAGCGATCCTCGAAACACCATATATTTT; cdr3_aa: CATSALGSDPRNTIYF
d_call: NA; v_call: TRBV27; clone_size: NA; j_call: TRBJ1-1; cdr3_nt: TGTGCCAGCAGTCTAGAGAGGGGGGGAGTCACTGAAGCTTTCTTT; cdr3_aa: CASSLERGGVTEAFF
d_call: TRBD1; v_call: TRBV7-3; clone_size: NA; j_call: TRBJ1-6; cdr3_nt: TGTGCCAGCAGCACAGACAGGGACTCACCCCTCCACTTT; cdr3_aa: CASSTDRDSPLHF
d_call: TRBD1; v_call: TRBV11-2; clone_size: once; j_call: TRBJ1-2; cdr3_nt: TGTGCCAGCAGCCCATTGGACAGGTTCTATGGCTACACCTTC; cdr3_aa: CASSPLDRFYGYTF
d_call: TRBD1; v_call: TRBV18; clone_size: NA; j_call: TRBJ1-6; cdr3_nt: TGTGCCAGCTCACCTATTAAGCCACAGGGGGCGGATAATTCACCCCTCCACTTT; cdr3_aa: CASSPIKPQGADNSPLHF
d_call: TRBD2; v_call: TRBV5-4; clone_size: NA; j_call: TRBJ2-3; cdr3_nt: TGTGCCAGCAGCAAAAGCGGGGGCGGGTCAGATACGCAGTATTTT; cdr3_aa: CASSKSGGGSDTQYF
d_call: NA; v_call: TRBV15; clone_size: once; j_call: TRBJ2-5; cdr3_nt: TGTGCCACCAGCAGCGTCCAAGAGACCCAGTACTTC; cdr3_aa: CATSSVQETQYF
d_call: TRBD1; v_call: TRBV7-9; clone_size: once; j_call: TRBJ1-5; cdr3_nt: TGTGCCAGCAGCTTAGGCGGGACAGGGAATCAGCCCCAGCATTTT; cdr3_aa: CASSLGGTGNQPQHF
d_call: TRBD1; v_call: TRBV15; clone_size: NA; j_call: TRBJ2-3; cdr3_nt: TGTGCCACCAGCAGTGCAGGGGGAATGATGGGCACAGATACGCAGTATTTT; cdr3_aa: CATSSAGGMMGTDTQYF
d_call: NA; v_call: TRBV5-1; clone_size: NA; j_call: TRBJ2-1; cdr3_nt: TGCGCCAGCAGCTTGGTCGGGGAACGATACAATGAGCAGTTCTTC; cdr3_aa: CASSLVGERYNEQFF
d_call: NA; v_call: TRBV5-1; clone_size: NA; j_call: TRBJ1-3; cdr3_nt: TGCGCCAGCAGCTTGGAGCCCAGGGAGGCTGGAAACACCATATATTTT; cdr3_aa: CASSLEPREAGNTIYF
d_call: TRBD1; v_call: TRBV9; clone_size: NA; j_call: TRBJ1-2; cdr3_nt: TGTGCCAGCAGCCCCCGACAGGGGACCGGCTACACCTTC; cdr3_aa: CASSPRQGTGYTF